Below, one TCR beta chain is given with its context. The antigen is not known. The data were obtained in a study of cytomegalovirus exposure and HLA in healthy donors. About the research overall: Most donors, roughly 77% of a few hundred genotyped, fell in the Caucasian-associated ancestry cluster.

Whole-study findings and limits: Sequence variants that were highly shared formed a cluster that was likely a sequencing artifact. Donors were assumed by presence/absence analyses to have roughly uniform sequencing depth. In a later analysis, at a false discovery rate of 0.05, 16,951 TCR beta sequences matched HLA alleles.

The primer mix had 60 Vbeta and 13 Jbeta primers. Only in-frame clones appear in the TCRdb table, and some are missing; sequencing was by immunoSEQ multiplex PCR. The sample lists 150,000 to 200,000 clones; approximately 79% were seen once. Germline V CDR1 and CDR2: SGHRS, YFSETQ. V shed 2 bases and J 5 bases; nucleotides not matched to a gene: 10. The CDR3 length is 15 residues. This receptor was identified in a man aged 40-49 years in good health and CMV-seropositive. The V call is TRBV5-1, the J call TRBJ2-7; TRBD1 matches at 7 bases. The sample consisted of PBMCs. CDR3 protein: CASSLTPDREDEQYF. In DNA form, the CDR3 reads TGCGCCAGCAGCTTAACCCCAGACAGGGAAGACGAGCAGTACTTC.